The 29 T cell receptor beta chains reported below all come from one sample, sequenced in a study of control samples from healthy donors and cancer patients. Clones were sequenced by immunoSEQ multiplex PCR, and TCRdb holds only the in-frame ones, with some missing. Of 76,000 or so clones in the sample, approximately 91% were seen once. The sequenced sample was PBMCs. Receptors originate from a woman between 45 and 65 years old with colorectal cancer.

The chain is built from TRBV6-5 and TRBJ1-2; TRBD1 aligns across 7 bases. The J segment lost 8 bases and the V segment lost 2 bases, leaving 5 bases of the junction unmatched. The CDR3 has 13 residues. From germline, CDR1 is MNHEY and CDR2 SVGAGI. In DNA form, the CDR3 reads TGTGCCAGCAGTTACGAACAGGGGCGAGGCTACACCTTC. It encodes CASSYEQGRGYTF.

The rearrangement joins TRBV7-2 to TRBJ2-5; D gene uncertain. Trimming removed 5 bases at V and 1 base at J, with 8 bases between. Germline V gives CDR1 SGHTA, CDR2 FQGNSA. The CDR3 is 13 amino acids. The CDR3 region is CASSRRVQETQYF. As DNA, the CDR3 is TGTGCCAGCAGCCGCCGGGTCCAAGAGACCCAGTACTTC.

The chain carries TRBV3-1 (or the pseudogene TRBV3-2) and TRBJ1-3; D gene uncertain. V lost 0 bases and J lost 4, with 10 bases in between. Germline lookup yields CDR1 LGHDT and CDR2 YNNKEL (reference sequence). The CDR3 is 15 amino acids. CDR3 amino acids: CASSQDLSAGNTIYF. The CDR3 bases are TGTGCCAGCAGCCAAGATTTGTCGGCGGGAAACACCATATATTTT.

This chain joins TRBV4-3 and TRBJ2-2; perhaps TRBD2 as D (6 bases). V lost 0 bases to trimming and J lost 7 bases, with 15 bases between them. Germline CDR1 is LGHNA and CDR2 is YSLEER. The CDR3 extends over 16 amino acids. The CDR3 DNA reads TGCGCCAGCAGCCAAGATAGTGGGGGGTACGGCGGGGAGCTGTTTTTT. This codes for CASSQDSGGYGGELFF.

This clone was detected once. The chain couples TRBV6-2 or TRBV6-3 to TRBJ2-7; 11 bases fit TRBD2. The CDR3 is made up of 16 amino acids. Trimming cost V 2 bases and J 4 bases; bases outside gene matches: 7. CDR1 is MNHEY and CDR2 is SVGEGT in the germline V gene. CDR3 residues: CASSYRASGGNYEQYV. The CDR3 DNA reads TGTGCCAGCAGTTACAGGGCTAGCGGGGGGAATTACGAGCAGTACGTC.

This clone has only one observation. J is TRBJ1-1 and V is TRBV6-1; 7 nucleotides align to TRBD1. The CDR3 covers 13 residues. The junction had 2 bases not matched to a gene; V was cut back by 3 bases and J by 4 bases. The V gene's germline CDR1 is MNHNS and CDR2 SASEGT. The CDR3 DNA sequence: TGTGCCAGCAGTGACAGGGGGACCACTGAAGCTTTCTTT. Translating it yields CASSDRGTTEAFF.

V gene TRBV28 combines with J gene TRBJ2-3, with 11 bases fitting TRBD2. This CDR3 comprises 17 residues. Germline V gene lookup returns CDR1 MDHEN and CDR2 SYDVKM. Trimming removed 2 bases from V and 6 bases from J; junction bases left unmatched: 10. The CDR3 nucleotides read TGTGCCAGCAGTTTAGGAGTAGCGGGGGGGCTTGTTGATACGCAGTATTTT. Encoded protein: CASSLGVAGGLVDTQYF.

The chain joins TRBV28 to TRBJ2-5; the D call may be TRBD1 or TRBD2 (5 bases each). This CDR3 comprises 14 residues. Trimming stripped 3 bases from V and 5 bases from J, with 13 bases between. Germline assignment: CDR1 MDHEN and CDR2 SYDVKM. The CDR3 loop reads CASSFGGSQETQYF. The CDR3 DNA reads TGTGCCAGCAGTTTTGGGGGTTCCCAGGAGACCCAGTACTTC. The variable domain in full, with the rest retrieved from reference TRBV28 and TRBJ2-5, is DVKVTQSSRYLVKRTGEKVFLECVQDMDHENMFWYRQDPGLGLRLIYFSYDVKMKEKGDIPEGYSVSREKKERFSLILESASTNQTSMYLCASSFGGSQETQYFGPGTRLLVL.

This chain links TRBV21-1 with TRBJ1-5; the table's D gene call, TRBD1, was not cross checked with the DNA. TRBV21-1 is marked as a pseudogene. This CDR3 is built from 17 residues. The CDR3 coding sequence is TGTGCCAGCAGCGCCGAGCGAAGCCGGGACACTAATCAGCCCCAGCATTTT. It yields the protein CASSAERSRDTNQPQHF.

Only one count was recorded for this clone. The chain employs TRBV7-7 and TRBJ2-1; 11 bases are a match to TRBD1. Trimming took 5 bases from V and 4 from J; bases not matched to a gene: 4. Germline CDR1 is SSHAT and CDR2 is FNYEAQ (reference sequence). This CDR3 is 15 amino acids long. The chain's CDR3 is CASSQGQGAYNEQFF. As DNA, the CDR3 is TGTGCCAGCAGCCAAGGACAGGGGGCTTACAATGAGCAGTTCTTC. Filled out from reference TRBV7-7 and TRBJ2-1, the complete variable domain reads GAGVSQSPRYKVTKRGQDVTLRCDPISSHATLYWYQQALGQGPEFLTYFNYEAQPDKSGLPSDRFSAERPEGSISTLTIQRTEQRDSAMYRCASSQGQGAYNEQFFGPGTRLTVL.

V and J are TRBV6-2 or TRBV6-3 and TRBJ2-2, with TRBD2 as a possible D gene (7 bases). CDR1 MNHEY and CDR2 SVGEGT come from the germline V gene. The CDR3 length is 17 residues. The germline V and J ends were trimmed by 6 bases and 7 bases, with 24 bases remaining between them. The CDR3 nucleotides read TGTGCCAGCAGCGTCCCAGGCGTGGGGGGGCCGGTCGGGGAGCTGTTTTTT. This encodes CASSVPGVGGPVGELFF.

The gene calls are TRBV30 and TRBJ1-6; 11 nucleotides match TRBD1. The CDR3 consists of 15 residues. CDR1 and CDR2 from the germline V gene are GTSNPN and SVGIG (reference sequence). The V and J ends lost 4 bases and 8 bases, in that order; junction bases with no gene match: 7. The CDR3 sequence is CAWMTGQGAYSPLHF. CDR3 nucleotides: TGTGCCTGGATGACCGGACAGGGGGCTTATTCACCCCTCCACTTT. Drawing the rest from reference TRBV30 and TRBJ1-6, the complete variable domain is SQTIHQWPATLVQPVGSPLSLECTVEGTSNPNLYWYRQAAGRGLQLLFYSVGIGQISSEVPQNLSASRPQDRQFILSSKKLLLSDSGFYLCAWMTGQGAYSPLHFGNGTRLTVT.

The chain employs TRBV9 and TRBJ2-6; 10 positions match TRBD1. Germline trimming cut 3 bases from V and 3 bases from J; bases unmatched to any gene: 3. CDR3 length: 16 residues. Germline V gives CDR1 SGDLS, CDR2 YYNGEE. The CDR3 here is CASSGGQGYGANVLTF. DNA for the CDR3: TGTGCCAGCAGCGGGGGACAGGGGTATGGGGCCAACGTCCTGACTTTC.

The V call is TRBV9, the J call TRBJ1-3; 9 nucleotides match TRBD1. Unmatched junction bases numbered 9, after V lost 2 bases and J lost 3 bases. This CDR3 contains 17 residues. Per the germline V gene, CDR1 is SGDLS and CDR2 is YYNGEE. CDR3 region: CASSVTPGQGFGNTIYF. Here the CDR3 DNA reads TGTGCCAGCAGCGTTACCCCGGGACAGGGTTTTGGAAACACCATATATTTT.

The chain is built from TRBV7-9 and TRBJ2-1; D remains unclear. Germline V gives CDR1 SEHNR, CDR2 FQNEAQ (reference sequence). This CDR3 is built from 15 residues. V dropped 1 base and J dropped 8 bases, with 15 bases sitting between them. As DNA, the CDR3 is TGTGCCAGCAGCTTAGGTTTTAGCAGAGGCGATGAGCAGTTCTTC. It yields the protein CASSLGFSRGDEQFF.

This rearrangement joins TRBV6-5 to TRBJ1-1; D ambiguous. Germline-derived CDR1 and CDR2 are MNHEY and SVGAGI. This CDR3 has 12 residues. V gave up 6 bases and J gave up 1 base, with 6 bases separating them. The CDR3 protein is CASRQTNTEAFF. The CDR3 nucleotides read TGTGCCAGCAGACAGACGAACACTGAAGCTTTCTTT.

This clone has just one count. This chain links TRBV4-2 with TRBJ2-2, with 9 bases identical to TRBD1. V gave up 0 bases and J gave up 10 bases; unmatched junction bases: 6. Germline V lookup: CDR1 LGHNA, CDR2 YNFKEQ. CDR3 length equals 15 residues. CDR3 protein: CASSQDRNRGQELFF. The DNA of the CDR3 is TGTGCCAGCAGCCAAGATCGGAACAGGGGGCAGGAGCTGTTTTTT.

This clone was recorded once. V usage is TRBV18 and J usage is TRBJ1-1; D is ambiguous. The CDR3 is 14 residues long. With 5 bases removed from V and 1 base from J, the gap between germline ends came to 11 bases. Germline V gene data show CDR1 as KGHSH and CDR2 as LQKENI. The CDR3: CASSTSTENTEAFF. DNA for the CDR3: TGTGCCAGCTCAACCTCGACGGAGAACACTGAAGCTTTCTTT.

The chain joins TRBV18 to TRBJ2-5; 7 bases line up with TRBD1. CDR3 length equals 14 residues. J lost 3 bases, V lost 3 bases, and 4 bases had no gene match. CDR1 is KGHSH, CDR2 LQKENI, per germline. DNA of the CDR3: TGTGCCAGCTCACCCCGACAGGGCAAAGAGACCCAGTACTTC. Translation gives CASSPRQGKETQYF.

V and J are TRBV3-1 (or the pseudogene TRBV3-2) and TRBJ1-2; TRBD1 might be the D (6 bases). V lost 4 bases and J lost 6, with 12 bases in between. This CDR3 has 13 residues. Germline V CDR1 and CDR2: LGHDT, YNNKEL (reference sequence). The chain's CDR3 is CASSRTPGDGYTF. CDR3 DNA sequence: TGTGCCAGCAGCCGGACTCCAGGGGATGGCTACACCTTC.

V is TRBV5-4 and J is TRBJ2-2; possibly TRBD2 for D (6 bases). This CDR3 comprises 14 residues. V lost 4 bases and J 3 bases, leaving 10 bases between the germline ends. Germline CDR1 SGHNT, CDR2 YYREEE (reference sequence). DNA of the CDR3: TGTGCCAGCAGCACACCGGGAGACACCGGGGAGCTGTTTTTT. Residues: CASSTPGDTGELFF. Supplemented by reference TRBV5-4 and TRBJ2-2, the full variable domain reads ETGVTQSPTHLIKTRGQQVTLRCSSQSGHNTVSWYQQALGQGPQFIFQYYREEENGRGNFPPRFSGLQFPNYSSELNVNALELDDSALYLCASSTPGDTGELFFGEGSRLTVL.

The chain combines TRBV10-3 with TRBJ2-7; a possible D gene is TRBD1 (5 bases). Germline V CDR1 and CDR2: ENHRY, SYGVKD. Between the trimmed V and J ends, which lost 10 bases and 3 bases, there was a span of 13 bases. The CDR3 sequence is 12 residues long. The CDR3 region is CATQDTIYEQYV. DNA for the CDR3: TGTGCCACCCAGGACACAATCTACGAGCAGTACGTC.

The V call is TRBV2, the J call TRBJ2-5; a weak D match, TRBD1 (5 bases). V lost 5 bases, J lost 1 base, and 8 bases lay in between. Germline-derived CDR1 and CDR2 are SNHLY and FYNNEI. This CDR3 has 13 amino acids. The CDR3 reads CASSPGIQETQYF. CDR3 in DNA: TGTGCCAGCAGTCCAGGGATCCAAGAGACCCAGTACTTC.

By share, this clone counts as medium-sized. The chain recombines TRBV7-6 with TRBJ1-5; D gene uncertain. Germline V gene data show CDR1 as SGHVS and CDR2 as FNYEAQ. CDR3 length: 13 residues. The V gene lost 1 base and the J gene lost 4 bases, with 5 bases spanning the gap. The CDR3 here is CASSLEINQPQHF. CDR3 nucleotides: TGTGCCAGCAGCTTAGAAATTAATCAGCCCCAGCATTTT.

This clone was seen only a few times. In DNA form, the CDR3 reads TGCGCCAGCAGCCAAGACCGATGGACGGAGACCCAGTACTTC. Its translation: CASSQDRWTETQYF. V and J are TRBV4-1 and TRBJ2-5; D remains ambiguous. CDR1 MGHRA and CDR2 YSYEKL come from the germline V gene. Trimming left V 0 bases short and J 5 bases short, with 10 bases between. This CDR3 is built from 14 residues.

This clone has just a few counts. This chain uses TRBV19 with TRBJ1-5, with D tentatively TRBD1 (6 bases). Trimming shortened V by 6 bases and J by 2 bases, and 14 bases separated the two germline ends. Germline V CDR1 and CDR2: LNHDA, SQIVND (reference sequence). The CDR3 consists of 15 residues. Here the CDR3 DNA reads TGTGCCAGTAGAACAGGGTCTTTTGGCAATCAGCCCCAGCATTTT. As protein: CASRTGSFGNQPQHF.

The rearrangement joins TRBV19 to TRBJ2-1; D tentatively fits TRBD1 or TRBD2 (5 bases each). This CDR3 has 14 amino acids. Germline V gene data show CDR1 as LNHDA and CDR2 as SQIVND (reference sequence). V was clipped by 3 bases and J by 7 bases, with 13 bases between them. CDR3 amino acids: CASSILGVANEQFF. Here the CDR3 DNA reads TGTGCCAGTAGTATTCTGGGGGTAGCTAATGAGCAGTTCTTC.

The chain combines TRBV5-4 with TRBJ1-2; no firm D call. V was cut by 1 base and J by 8 bases, with 18 bases left in between. The CDR3 loop spans 15 amino acids. The germline gives CDR1 SGHNT, CDR2 YYREEE (reference sequence). CDR3 DNA sequence: TGTGCCAGCAGCTTGACCGGACGGAACTATTGGGGCTACACCTTC. This encodes CASSLTGRNYWGYTF.

The chain is built from TRBV5-6 and TRBJ2-3; D possibly corresponds to TRBD2 (6 bases). Trimming removed 2 bases at V and 6 bases at J, with 10 bases between. The CDR3 has 13 amino acids. Germline loops: CDR1 SGHDT, CDR2 YYEEEE. CDR3 loop: CASSFGRGDTQYF. The CDR3 coding sequence is TGTGCCAGCAGCTTTGGACGGGGGGATACGCAGTATTTT.